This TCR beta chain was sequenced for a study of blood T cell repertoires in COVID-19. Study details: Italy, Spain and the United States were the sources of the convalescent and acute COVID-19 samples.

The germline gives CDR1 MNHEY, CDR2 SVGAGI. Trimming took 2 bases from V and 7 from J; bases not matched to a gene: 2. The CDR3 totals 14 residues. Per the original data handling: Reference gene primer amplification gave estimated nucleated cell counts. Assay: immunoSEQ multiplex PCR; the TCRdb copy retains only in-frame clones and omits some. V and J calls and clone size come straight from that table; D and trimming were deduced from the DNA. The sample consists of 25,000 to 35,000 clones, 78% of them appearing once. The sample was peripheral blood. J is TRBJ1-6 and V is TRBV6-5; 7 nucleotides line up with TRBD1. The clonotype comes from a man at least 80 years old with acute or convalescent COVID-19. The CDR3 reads CASSYEGGNSPLHF. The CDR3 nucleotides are TGTGCCAGCAGTTACGAAGGGGGCAATTCACCCCTCCACTTT.